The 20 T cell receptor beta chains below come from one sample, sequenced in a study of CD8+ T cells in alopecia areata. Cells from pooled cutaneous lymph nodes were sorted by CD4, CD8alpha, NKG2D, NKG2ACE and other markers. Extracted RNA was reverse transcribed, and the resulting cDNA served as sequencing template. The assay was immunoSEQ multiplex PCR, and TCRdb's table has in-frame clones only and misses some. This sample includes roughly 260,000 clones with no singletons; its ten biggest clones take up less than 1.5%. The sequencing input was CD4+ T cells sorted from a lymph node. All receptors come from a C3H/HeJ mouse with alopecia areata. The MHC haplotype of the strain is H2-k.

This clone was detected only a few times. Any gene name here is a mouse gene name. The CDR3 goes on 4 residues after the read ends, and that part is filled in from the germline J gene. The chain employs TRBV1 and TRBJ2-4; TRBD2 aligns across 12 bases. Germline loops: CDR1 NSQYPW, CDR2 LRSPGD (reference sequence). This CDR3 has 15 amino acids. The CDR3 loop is CTCSARTGGGNTLYF. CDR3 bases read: TGCACCTGCAGTGCACGGACTGGGGGGGGGAAC. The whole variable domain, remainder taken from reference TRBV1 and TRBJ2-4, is VTLLEQNPRWRLVPRGQAVNLRCILKNSQYPWMSWYQQDLQKQLQWLFTLRSPGDKEVKSLPGADYLATRVTDTELRLQVANMSQGRTLYCTCSARTGGGNTLYFGAGTRLSVL.

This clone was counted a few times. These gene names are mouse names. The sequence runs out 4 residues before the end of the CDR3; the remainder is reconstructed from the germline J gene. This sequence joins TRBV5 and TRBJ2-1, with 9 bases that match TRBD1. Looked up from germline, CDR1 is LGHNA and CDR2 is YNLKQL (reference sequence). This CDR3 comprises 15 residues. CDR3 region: CASSQAGTGWAEQFF. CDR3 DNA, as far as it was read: TGTGCCAGCAGCCAAGCCGGGACAGGGTGGGCT.

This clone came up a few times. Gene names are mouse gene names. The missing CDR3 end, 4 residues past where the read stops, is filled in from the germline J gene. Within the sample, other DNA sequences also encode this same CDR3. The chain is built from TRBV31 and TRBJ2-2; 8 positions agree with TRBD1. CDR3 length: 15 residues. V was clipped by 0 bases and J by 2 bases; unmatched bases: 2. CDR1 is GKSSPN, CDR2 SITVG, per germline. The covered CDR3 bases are TGTGCCTGGAGTCTTACAGGGGGGAACACCGGG. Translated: CAWSLTGGNTG. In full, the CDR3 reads CAWSLTGGNTGQLYF.

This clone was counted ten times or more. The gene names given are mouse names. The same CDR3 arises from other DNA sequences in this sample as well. Here the CDR3 reads CASSQAGGQDTQYF. The part of the CDR3 DNA that was read is TGTGCCAGCAGCCAAGCTGGGGGGCAAGAC. The chain joins TRBV5 to TRBJ2-5, with TRBD2 matching 8 bases. The observed sequence ends 4 residues before the CDR3 terminus, with the missing tail filled in from the germline J gene. Trimming removed 1 base from V and 3 bases from J; junction bases left unmatched: 0. The CDR3 spans 14 residues. The germline CDR1 and CDR2 sequences are LGHNA and YNLKQL (reference sequence).

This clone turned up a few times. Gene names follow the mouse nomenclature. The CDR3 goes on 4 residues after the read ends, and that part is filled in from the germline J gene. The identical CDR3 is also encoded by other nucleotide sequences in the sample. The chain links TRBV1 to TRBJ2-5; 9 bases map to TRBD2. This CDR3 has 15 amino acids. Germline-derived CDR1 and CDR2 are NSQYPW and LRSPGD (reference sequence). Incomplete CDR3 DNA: TGCACCTGCAGTGCAGAGTGGGGGGGCGGGGAC. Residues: CTCSAEWGGGD. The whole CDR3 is CTCSAEWGGGDTQYF.

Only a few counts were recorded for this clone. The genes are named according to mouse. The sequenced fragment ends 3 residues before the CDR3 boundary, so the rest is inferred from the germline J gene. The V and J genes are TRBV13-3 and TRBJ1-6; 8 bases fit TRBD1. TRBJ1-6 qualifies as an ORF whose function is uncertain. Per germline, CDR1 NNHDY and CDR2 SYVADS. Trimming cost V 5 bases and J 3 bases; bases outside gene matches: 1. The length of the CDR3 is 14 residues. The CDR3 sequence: CASSTGGYNSPLYF. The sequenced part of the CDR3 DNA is TGTGCCAGCAGCACAGGGGGCTATAATTCGCCC.

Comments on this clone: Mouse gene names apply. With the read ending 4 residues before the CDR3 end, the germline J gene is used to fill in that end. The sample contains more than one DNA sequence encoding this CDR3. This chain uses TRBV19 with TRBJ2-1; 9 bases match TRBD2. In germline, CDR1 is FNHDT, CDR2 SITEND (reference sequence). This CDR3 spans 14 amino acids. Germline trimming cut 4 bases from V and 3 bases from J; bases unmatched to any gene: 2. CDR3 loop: CASSSTGGYAEQFF. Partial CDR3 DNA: TGTGCCAGCAGTTCGACTGGGGGCTATGCT.

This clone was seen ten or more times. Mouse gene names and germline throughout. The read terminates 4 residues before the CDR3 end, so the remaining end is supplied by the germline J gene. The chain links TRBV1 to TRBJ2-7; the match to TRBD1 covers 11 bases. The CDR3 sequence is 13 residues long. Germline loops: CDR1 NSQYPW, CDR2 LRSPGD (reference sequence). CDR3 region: CTCSGGQGDEQYF. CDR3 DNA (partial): TGCACCTGCAGTGGGGGACAGGGGGAT.

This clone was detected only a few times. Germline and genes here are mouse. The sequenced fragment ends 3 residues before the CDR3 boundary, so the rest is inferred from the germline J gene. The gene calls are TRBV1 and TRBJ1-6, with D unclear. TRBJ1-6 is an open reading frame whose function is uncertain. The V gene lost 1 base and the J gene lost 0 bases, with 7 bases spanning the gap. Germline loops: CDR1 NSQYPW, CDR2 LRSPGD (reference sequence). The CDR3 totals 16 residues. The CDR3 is CTCSAGLNSYNSPLYF. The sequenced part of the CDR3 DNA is TGCACCTGCAGTGCAGGACTGAATTCCTATAATTCGCCC.

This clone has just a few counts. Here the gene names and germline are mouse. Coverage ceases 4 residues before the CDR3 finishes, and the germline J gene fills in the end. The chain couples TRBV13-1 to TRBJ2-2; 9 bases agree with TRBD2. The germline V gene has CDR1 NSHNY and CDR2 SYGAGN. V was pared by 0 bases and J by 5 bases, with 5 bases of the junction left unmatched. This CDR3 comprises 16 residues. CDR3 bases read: TGTGCCAGCAGTGATGACTGGGGGGTATCTACCGGG. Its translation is CASSDDWGVSTG. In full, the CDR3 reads CASSDDWGVSTGQLYF.

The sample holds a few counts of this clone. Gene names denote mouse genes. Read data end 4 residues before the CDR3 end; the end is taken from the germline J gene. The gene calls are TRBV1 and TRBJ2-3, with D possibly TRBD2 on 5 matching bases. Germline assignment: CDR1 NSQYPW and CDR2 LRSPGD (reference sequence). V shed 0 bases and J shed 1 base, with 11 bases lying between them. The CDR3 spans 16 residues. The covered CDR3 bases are TGCACCTGCAGTGCAGACGTGGGGAGTGGTGCAGAA. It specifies CTCSADVGSGAE. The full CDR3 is CTCSADVGSGAETLYF. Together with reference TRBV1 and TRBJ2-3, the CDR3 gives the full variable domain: VTLLEQNPRWRLVPRGQAVNLRCILKNSQYPWMSWYQQDLQKQLQWLFTLRSPGDKEVKSLPGADYLATRVTDTELRLQVANMSQGRTLYCTCSADVGSGAETLYFGSGTRLTVL.

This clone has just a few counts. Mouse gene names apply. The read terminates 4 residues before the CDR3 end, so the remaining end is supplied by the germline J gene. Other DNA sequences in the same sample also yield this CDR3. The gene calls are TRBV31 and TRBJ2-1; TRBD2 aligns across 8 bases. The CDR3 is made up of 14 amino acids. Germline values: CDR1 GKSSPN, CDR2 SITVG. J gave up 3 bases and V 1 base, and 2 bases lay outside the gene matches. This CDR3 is CAWSQTGGYAEQFF. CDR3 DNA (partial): TGTGCCTGGAGTCAAACTGGGGGCTATGCT.

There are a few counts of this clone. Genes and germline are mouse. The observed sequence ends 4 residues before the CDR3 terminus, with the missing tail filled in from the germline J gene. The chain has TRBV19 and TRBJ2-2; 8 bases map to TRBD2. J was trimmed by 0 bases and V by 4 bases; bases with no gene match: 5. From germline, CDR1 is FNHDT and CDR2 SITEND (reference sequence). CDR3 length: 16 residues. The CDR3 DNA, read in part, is TGTGCCAGCAGTCCAAGGGGGGGCCCAAACACCGGG. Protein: CASSPRGGPNTG. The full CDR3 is CASSPRGGPNTGQLYF. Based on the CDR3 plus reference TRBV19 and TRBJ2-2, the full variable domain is GGIITQTPKFLIGQEGQKLTLKCQQNFNHDTMYWYRQDSGKGLRLIYYSITENDLQKGDLSEGYDASREKKSSFSLTVTSAQKNEMAVFLCASSPRGGPNTGQLYFGEGSKLTVL.

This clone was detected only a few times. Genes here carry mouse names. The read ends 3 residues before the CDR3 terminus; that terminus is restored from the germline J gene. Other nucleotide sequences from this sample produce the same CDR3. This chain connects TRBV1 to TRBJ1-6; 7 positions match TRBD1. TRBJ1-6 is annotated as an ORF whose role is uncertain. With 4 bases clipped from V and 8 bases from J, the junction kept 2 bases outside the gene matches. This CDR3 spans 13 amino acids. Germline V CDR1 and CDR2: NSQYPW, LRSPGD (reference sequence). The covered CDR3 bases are TGCACCTGCAGTGGCACAGGGGATTCGCCC. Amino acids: CTCSGTGDSP. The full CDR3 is CTCSGTGDSPLYF.

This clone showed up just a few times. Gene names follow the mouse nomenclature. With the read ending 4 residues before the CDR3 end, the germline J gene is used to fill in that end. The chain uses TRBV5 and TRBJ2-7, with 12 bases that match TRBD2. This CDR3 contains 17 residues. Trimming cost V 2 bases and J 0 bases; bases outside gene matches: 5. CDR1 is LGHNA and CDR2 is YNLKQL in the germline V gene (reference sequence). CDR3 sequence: CASSQKPGLGGSYEQYF. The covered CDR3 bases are TGTGCCAGCAGCCAAAAACCGGGACTGGGGGGCTCCTAT.

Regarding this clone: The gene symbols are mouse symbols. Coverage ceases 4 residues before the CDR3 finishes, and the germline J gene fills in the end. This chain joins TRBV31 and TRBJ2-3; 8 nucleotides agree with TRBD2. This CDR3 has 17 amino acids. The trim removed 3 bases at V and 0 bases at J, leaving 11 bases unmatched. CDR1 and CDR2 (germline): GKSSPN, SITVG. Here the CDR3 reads CAWSLDWGYSSAETLYF. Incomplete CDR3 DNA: TGTGCCTGGAGCCTCGACTGGGGATATTCTAGTGCAGAA.

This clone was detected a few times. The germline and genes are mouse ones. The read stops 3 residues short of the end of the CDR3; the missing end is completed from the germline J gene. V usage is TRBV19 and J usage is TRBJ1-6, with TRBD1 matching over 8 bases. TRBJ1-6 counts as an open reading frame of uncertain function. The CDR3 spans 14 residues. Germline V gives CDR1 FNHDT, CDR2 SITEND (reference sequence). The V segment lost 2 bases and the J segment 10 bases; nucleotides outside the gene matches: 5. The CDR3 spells CASSIGRGRSPLYF. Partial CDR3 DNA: TGTGCCAGCAGTATTGGCAGGGGGCGGTCGCCC.

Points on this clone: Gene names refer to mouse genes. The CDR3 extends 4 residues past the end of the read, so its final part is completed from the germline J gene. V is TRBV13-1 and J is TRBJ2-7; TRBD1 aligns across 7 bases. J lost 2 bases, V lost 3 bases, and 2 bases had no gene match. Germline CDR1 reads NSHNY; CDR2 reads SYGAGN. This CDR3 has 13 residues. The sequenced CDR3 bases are TGTGCCAGCAGTGCCGGACAGGCCTAT. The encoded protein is CASSAGQAY. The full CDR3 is CASSAGQAYEQYF.

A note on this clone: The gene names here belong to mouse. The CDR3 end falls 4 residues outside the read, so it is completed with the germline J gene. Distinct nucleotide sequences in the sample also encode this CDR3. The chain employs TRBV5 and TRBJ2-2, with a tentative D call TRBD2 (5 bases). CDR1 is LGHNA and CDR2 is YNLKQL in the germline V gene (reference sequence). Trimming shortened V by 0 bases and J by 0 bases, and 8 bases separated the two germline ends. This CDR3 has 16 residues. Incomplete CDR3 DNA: TGTGCCAGCAGCCAAGAGCTGGGAACAAACACCGGG. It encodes CASSQELGTNTG. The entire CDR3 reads CASSQELGTNTGQLYF.

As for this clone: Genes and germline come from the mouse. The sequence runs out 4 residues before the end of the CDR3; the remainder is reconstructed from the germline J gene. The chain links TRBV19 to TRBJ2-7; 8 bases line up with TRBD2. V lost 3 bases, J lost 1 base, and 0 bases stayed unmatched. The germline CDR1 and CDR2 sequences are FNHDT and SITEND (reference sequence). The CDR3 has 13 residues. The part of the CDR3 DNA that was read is TGTGCCAGCAGTAACTGGGGGTCCTAT. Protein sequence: CASSNWGSY. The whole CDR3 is CASSNWGSYEQYF.